Included here is one TCR beta chain sequence, with context. Antigen unknown. A sample-barcoded 5' primer and a J-beta primer mix were used in a second PCR of about 7 to 12 cycles. The template-switch adaptor, which had 12 random nucleotides, put a tag on each cDNA molecule. TCRdb re-analysed the 5' RACE reads in MiXCR, keeping a single row per CDR3 protein. The sample has about 1.4 million distinct CDR3 sequences; approximately 59% are singletons. The data are from a study of blood T cells in healthy people across ages. Study-level points and caveats: Aged donors had fewer naive CD4+ cells and lower diversity than long-lived donors. Roughly linearly, TCR beta diversity per million T cells fell as age increased.

This TCR came from a man younger than 35 in good health. Input material: blood.

For the CDR3, the DNA is TGTGCCAGCAGCCCCCTGACGGGGGGCACAGATACGCAGTATTTT. Translated, it gives CASSPLTGGTDTQYF. The chain links TRBV5-8 to TRBJ2-3; tentatively, D is TRBD2 (6 bases). V dropped 4 bases and J dropped 1 base, with 13 bases sitting between them. Germline-derived CDR1 and CDR2 are SGHTS and YDEGEE. The CDR3 runs 15 residues. Drawing the rest from reference TRBV5-8 and TRBJ2-3, the complete variable domain is EAGVTQSPTHLIKTRGQQATLRCSPISGHTSVYWYQQALGLGLQFLLWYDEGEERNRGNFPPRFSGRQFPNYSSELNVNALELEDSALYLCASSPLTGGTDTQYFGPGTRLTVL.